This T cell receptor (beta chain) was obtained from a study of T-cell memory formation after mild COVID-19. Study background: Each donor largely had its own TCR clusters.

Overall study findings and caveats: Contracting CD4+ clones sat mainly in CM and EM; CD8+ in EMRA. From day 15 to 85, contracting clones were balanced between CD4 and CD8, whereas later expanders leaned toward CD4+.

The V end was cut by 1 base, the J end by 6 bases, with 7 bases between. Germline CDR1 LGHDT, CDR2 YNNKEL (reference sequence). This CDR3 comprises 14 residues. The 5'RACE method, run with constant-segment primers, produced TCR alpha and TCR beta cDNA libraries (carrying sample barcodes and UMIs). TCRdb reprocessed the 5' RACE reads via MiXCR and lists one record per CDR3 protein. The table lists about 160,000 distinct CDR3 sequences, around a third of them singletons. In regard to this clonotype: Its antigen is unidentified.

The clonotype was recovered from an adult woman who had mild COVID-19 (a few samples of this study predate the infection). Cell type and time point are not known. The chain links TRBV3-1 to TRBJ1-6; tentative D call: TRBD1 (5 bases). The source material was PBMCs or a T cell subset sorted from them (not recorded which). The DNA of the CDR3 is TGTGCCAGCAGCCAAGGCCAGGGTAATTCACCCCTCCACTTT. Translated: CASSQGQGNSPLHF.